These 8 T cell receptor beta chains were all obtained from the same sample, sequenced in a study of shared clonotypes between healthy human individuals. Clones were read by immunoSEQ multiplex PCR, and TCRdb kept only the in-frame ones, dropping some. Here the sample spans some 2.1 million clones, about 95% being singletons. CD45RO-negative, CCR7-positively selected cells formed the naive CD8 fraction, excluding terminally differentiated effector memory CD45RA+ cells. The sample consisted of naive CD8+ T cells sorted from blood. These receptors all come from a man aged 18 to 29 in good health.

The chain joins TRBV4-1 to TRBJ2-7; TRBD1 matches 10 bases. The CDR3 consists of 15 residues. The germline V gene encodes CDR1 MGHRA and CDR2 YSYEKL. With V trimmed by 2 bases and J by 9 bases, 10 bases remained unmatched. CDR3 sequence (DNA): TGCGCCAGCAGCCAACCGCCGGGGACAGGGGAGGGGCAGTACTTC. Protein: CASSQPPGTGEGQYF.

This clone was seen a single time. The chain has TRBV6-5 and TRBJ2-7, with TRBD2 matching 8 bases. Germline loops: CDR1 MNHEY, CDR2 SVGAGI. The ends lost 2 bases at V and 6 bases at J; junction bases unmatched: 9. The CDR3 totals 15 residues. The CDR3 reads CASSYGLAAGSEQYF. The CDR3 DNA reads TGTGCCAGCAGTTACGGACTAGCCGCTGGTAGCGAGCAGTACTTC.

This sequence joins TRBV6-1 and TRBJ2-7; the D call may be TRBD1 or TRBD2 (6 bases each). The ends were cut back, 1 base at V and 1 base at J, with 14 bases in the middle. The CDR3 totals 16 residues. Per the germline V gene, CDR1 is MNHNS and CDR2 is SASEGT. The CDR3 DNA sequence: TGTGCCAGCAGTGAAGTGGGGGGCAGGAGTTCCTACGAGCAGTACTTC. This gives the protein CASSEVGGRSSYEQYF.

The chain has TRBV30 and TRBJ2-1; D is possibly TRBD1 or TRBD2 (5 bases each). The V end was cut by 0 bases, the J end by 0 bases, with 12 bases between. The CDR3 loop spans 16 amino acids. Germline V gene lookup returns CDR1 GTSNPN and CDR2 SVGIG (reference sequence). The CDR3 DNA reads as TGTGCCTGGAGTGTACTAGACAGTCCCTCCTACAATGAGCAGTTCTTC. This encodes CAWSVLDSPSYNEQFF.

The chain has TRBV10-1 and TRBJ2-6; D is uncertain. Trimming took off 10 bases at V and 1 base at J, with 17 bases between the two ends. CDR1 is WNHNN and CDR2 is SYGVQD in the germline V gene (reference sequence). The length of the CDR3 is 16 residues. CDR3 sequence (DNA): TGCGCCACTCGCAGATCTTTCTTTTCTGGGGCCAACGTCCTGACTTTC. The encoded protein is CATRRSFFSGANVLTF.

The genes are TRBV2 and TRBJ2-3, with 8 bases that match TRBD1. This CDR3 comprises 14 residues. Germline-derived CDR1 and CDR2 are SNHLY and FYNNEI. V gave up 5 bases and J gave up 4 bases; unmatched junction bases: 5. Here the CDR3 reads CASSQGAIADTQYF. The CDR3, as DNA: TGTGCCAGCAGTCAGGGGGCTATTGCAGATACGCAGTATTTT.

This chain links TRBV19 with TRBJ1-5; no firm D call. The CDR3 runs 16 residues. Trimming stripped 1 base from V and 0 bases from J, with 10 bases between. The germline V gene encodes CDR1 LNHDA and CDR2 SQIVND (reference sequence). The CDR3 nucleotides are TGTGCCAGTAGTATAGTTGCAGGAGTTAGCAATCAGCCCCAGCATTTT. This sequence encodes CASSIVAGVSNQPQHF.

V usage is TRBV7-9 and J usage is TRBJ2-7; weak D call: TRBD2 (5 bases). Germline V gene lookup returns CDR1 SEHNR and CDR2 FQNEAQ (reference sequence). V lost 5 bases and J 9 bases, leaving 23 bases between the germline ends. The CDR3 is 15 amino acids. CDR3 loop: CASSQLGPLAGGQYF. The CDR3 nucleotides are TGTGCCAGCAGCCAACTAGGCCCCCTCGCAGGCGGGCAGTACTTC.